The present T cell receptor beta chain was sequenced within a study of T cell responses to AZD1222 COVID-19 vaccine. Overall study findings and caveats: Spike-specific TCR breadth and depth grew following two AZD1222 doses. Reportedly, close to half of spike-specific TCRs are directed against unmutated variant regions.

CDR1 and CDR2 (germline): LNHDA, SQIVND (reference sequence). Trimming stripped 0 bases from V and 7 bases from J, with 12 bases between. This CDR3 has 14 residues. Points on this clone: The antigen is not known.

Clones were sequenced by immunoSEQ multiplex PCR, and TCRdb holds only the in-frame ones, with some missing. The profile shows about 140,000 clones, approximately 90% of them singletons. The chain recombines TRBV19 with TRBJ1-2; D is possibly TRBD1 (5 bases). The receptor comes from an adult in good health. Sequences were derived from peripheral blood, sampled on day 0 of AZD1222 vaccination. This chain's CDR3 is CASSIDDSSGGYTF. CDR3 sequence (DNA): TGTGCCAGTAGTATAGACGACAGCTCGGGTGGCTACACCTTC. The complete variable domain, with remaining parts taken from reference TRBV19 and TRBJ1-2, reads DGGITQSPKYLFRKEGQNVTLSCEQNLNHDAMYWYRQDPGQGLRLIYYSQIVNDFQKGDIAEGYSVSREKKESFPLTVTSAQKNPTAFYLCASSIDDSSGGYTFGSGTRLTVV.